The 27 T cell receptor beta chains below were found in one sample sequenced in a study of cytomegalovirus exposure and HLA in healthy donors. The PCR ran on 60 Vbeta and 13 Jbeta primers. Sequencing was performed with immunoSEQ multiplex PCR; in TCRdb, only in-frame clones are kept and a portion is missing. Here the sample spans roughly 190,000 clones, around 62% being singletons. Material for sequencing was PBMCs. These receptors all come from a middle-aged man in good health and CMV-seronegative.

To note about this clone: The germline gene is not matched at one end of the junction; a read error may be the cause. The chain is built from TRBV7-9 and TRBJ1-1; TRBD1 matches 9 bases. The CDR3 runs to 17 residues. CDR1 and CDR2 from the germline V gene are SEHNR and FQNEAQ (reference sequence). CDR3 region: CSSSRLWTGEMNTEAFF. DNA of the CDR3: TGTTCCAGCAGCCGATTATGGACAGGGGAAATGAACACTGAAGCTTTCTTT.

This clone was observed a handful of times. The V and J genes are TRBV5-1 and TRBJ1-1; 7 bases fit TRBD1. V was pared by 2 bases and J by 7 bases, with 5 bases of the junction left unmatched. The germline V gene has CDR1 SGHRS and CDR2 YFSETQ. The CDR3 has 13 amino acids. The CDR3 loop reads CASSLDRVDEAFF. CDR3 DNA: TGCGCCAGCAGCTTAGACAGGGTGGATGAAGCTTTCTTT. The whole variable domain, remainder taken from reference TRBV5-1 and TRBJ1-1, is KAGVTQTPRYLIKTRGQQVTLSCSPISGHRSVSWYQQTPGQGLQFLFEYFSETQRNKGNFPGRFSGRQFSNSRSEMNVSTLELGDSALYLCASSLDRVDEAFFGQGTRLTVV.

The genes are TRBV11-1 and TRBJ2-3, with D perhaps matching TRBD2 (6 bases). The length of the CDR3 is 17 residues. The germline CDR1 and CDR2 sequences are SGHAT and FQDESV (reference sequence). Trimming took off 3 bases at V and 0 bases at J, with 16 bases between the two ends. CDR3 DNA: TGTGCCAGCAGCTTCTCGGGAGTAGGCATTAGCACAGATACGCAGTATTTT. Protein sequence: CASSFSGVGISTDTQYF.

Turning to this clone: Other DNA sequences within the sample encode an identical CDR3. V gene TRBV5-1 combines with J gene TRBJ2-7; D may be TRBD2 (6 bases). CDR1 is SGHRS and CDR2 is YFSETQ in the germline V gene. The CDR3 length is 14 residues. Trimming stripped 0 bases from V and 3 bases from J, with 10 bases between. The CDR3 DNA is TGCGCCAGCAGCTTGGAGGCGACTAGCTACGAGCAGTACTTC. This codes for CASSLEATSYEQYF.

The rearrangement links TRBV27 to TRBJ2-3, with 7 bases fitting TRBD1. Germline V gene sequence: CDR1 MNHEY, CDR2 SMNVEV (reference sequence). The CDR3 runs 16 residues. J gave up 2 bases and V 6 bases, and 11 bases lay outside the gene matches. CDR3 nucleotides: TGTGCCAGCAGCCAAGGACAGGCACCTTTCACAGATACGCAGTATTTT. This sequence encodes CASSQGQAPFTDTQYF.

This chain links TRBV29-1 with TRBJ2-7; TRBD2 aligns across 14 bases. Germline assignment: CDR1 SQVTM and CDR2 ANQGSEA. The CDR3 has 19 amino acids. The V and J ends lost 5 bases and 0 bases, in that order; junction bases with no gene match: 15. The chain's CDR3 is CSVLSSGTSGRSRSYEQYF. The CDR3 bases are TGCAGCGTTCTCTCGTCCGGGACTAGCGGGAGATCCCGCTCCTACGAGCAGTACTTC.

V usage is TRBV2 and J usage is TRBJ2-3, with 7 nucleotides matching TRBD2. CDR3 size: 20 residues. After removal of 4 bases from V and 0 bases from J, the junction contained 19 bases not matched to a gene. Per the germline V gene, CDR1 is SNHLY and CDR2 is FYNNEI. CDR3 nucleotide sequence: TGTGCCAGCAGTGGTAGGAGGGGTTCTAGCGGAGCTTCTAGCACAGATACGCAGTATTTT. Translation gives CASSGRRGSSGASSTDTQYF. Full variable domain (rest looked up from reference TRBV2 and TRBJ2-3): EPEVTQTPSHQVTQMGQEVILRCVPISNHLYFYWYRQILGQKVEFLVSFYNNEISEKSEIFDDQFSVERPDGSNFTLKIRSTKLEDSAMYFCASSGRRGSSGASSTDTQYFGPGTRLTVL.

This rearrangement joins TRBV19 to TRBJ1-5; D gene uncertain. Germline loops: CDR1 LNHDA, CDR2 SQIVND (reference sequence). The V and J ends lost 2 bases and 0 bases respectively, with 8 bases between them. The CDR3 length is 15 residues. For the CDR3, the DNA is TGTGCCAGTAGTATAACAGATTATAGCAATCAGCCCCAGCATTTT. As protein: CASSITDYSNQPQHF. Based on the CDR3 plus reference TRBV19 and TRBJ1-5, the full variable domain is DGGITQSPKYLFRKEGQNVTLSCEQNLNHDAMYWYRQDPGQGLRLIYYSQIVNDFQKGDIAEGYSVSREKKESFPLTVTSAQKNPTAFYLCASSITDYSNQPQHFGDGTRLSIL.

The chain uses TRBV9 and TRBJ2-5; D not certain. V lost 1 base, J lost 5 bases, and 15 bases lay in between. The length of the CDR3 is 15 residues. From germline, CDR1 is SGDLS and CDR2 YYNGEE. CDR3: CASSVSVANEETQYF. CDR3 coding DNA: TGTGCCAGCAGCGTATCCGTCGCAAATGAGGAGACCCAGTACTTC.

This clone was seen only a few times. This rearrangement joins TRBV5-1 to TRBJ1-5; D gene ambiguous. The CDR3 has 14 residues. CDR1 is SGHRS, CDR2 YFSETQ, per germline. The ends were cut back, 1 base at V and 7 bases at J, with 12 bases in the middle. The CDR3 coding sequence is TGCGCCAGCAGCTTGCAACCGGGTAACCAGCCCCAGCATTTT. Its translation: CASSLQPGNQPQHF.

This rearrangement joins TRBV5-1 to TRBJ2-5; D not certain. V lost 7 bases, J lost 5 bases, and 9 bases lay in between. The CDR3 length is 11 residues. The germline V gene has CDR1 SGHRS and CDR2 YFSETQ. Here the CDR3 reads CASQAGETQYF. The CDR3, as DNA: TGCGCCAGCCAAGCCGGTGAGACCCAGTACTTC.

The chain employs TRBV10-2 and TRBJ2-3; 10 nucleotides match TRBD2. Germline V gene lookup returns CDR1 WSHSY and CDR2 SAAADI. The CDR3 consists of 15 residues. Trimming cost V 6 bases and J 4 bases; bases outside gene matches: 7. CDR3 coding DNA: TGCGCCAGCAGCTATACTAGCGGGGTCGCAGATACGCAGTATTTT. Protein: CASSYTSGVADTQYF.

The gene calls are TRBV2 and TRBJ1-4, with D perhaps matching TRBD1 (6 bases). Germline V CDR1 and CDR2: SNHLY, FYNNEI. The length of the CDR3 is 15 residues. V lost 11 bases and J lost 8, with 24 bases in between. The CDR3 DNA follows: TGTGCCTCCACCAGGGGCACGGGGGGAGGGGAAAAACTGTTTTTT. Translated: CASTRGTGGGEKLFF.

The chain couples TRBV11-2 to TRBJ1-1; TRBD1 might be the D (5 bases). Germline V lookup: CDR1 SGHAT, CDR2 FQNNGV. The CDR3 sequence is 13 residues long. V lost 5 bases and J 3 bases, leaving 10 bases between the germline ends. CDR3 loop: CASSTRGDTEAFF. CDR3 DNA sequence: TGTGCCAGCAGCACTCGGGGGGACACTGAAGCTTTCTTT.

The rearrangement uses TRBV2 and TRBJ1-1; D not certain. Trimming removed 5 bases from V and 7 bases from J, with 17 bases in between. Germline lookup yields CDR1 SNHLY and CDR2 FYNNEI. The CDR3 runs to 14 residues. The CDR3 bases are TGTGCCAGCAGTCCAGACAACCAGGTAATTGAAGCTTTCTTT. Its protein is CASSPDNQVIEAFF.

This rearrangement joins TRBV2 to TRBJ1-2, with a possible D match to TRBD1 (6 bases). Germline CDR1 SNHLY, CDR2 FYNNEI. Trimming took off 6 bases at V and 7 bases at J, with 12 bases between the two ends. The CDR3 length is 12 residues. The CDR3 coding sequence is TGTGCCAGCAGGAGACAGGATGGTGGCTACACCTTC. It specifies CASRRQDGGYTF.

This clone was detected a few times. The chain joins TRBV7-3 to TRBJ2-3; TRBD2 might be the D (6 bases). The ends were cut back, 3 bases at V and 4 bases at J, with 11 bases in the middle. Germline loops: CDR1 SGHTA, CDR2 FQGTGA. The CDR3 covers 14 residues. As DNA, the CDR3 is TGTGCCAGCAGCTTTCTCGGGAGTGCAGATACGCAGTATTTT. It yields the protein CASSFLGSADTQYF.

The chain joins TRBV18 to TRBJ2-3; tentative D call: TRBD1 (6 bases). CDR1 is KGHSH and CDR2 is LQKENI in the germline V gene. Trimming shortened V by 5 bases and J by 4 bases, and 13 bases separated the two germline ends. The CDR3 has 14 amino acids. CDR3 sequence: CASSVGKGADTQYF. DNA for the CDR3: TGTGCCAGCTCAGTGGGAAAGGGGGCAGATACGCAGTATTTT.

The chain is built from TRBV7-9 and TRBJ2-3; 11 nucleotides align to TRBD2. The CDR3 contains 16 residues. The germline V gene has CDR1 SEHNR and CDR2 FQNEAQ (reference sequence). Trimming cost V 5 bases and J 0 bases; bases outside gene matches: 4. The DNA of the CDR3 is TGTGCCAGCAGCCCGAGGACTAGCGGGAGCACAGATACGCAGTATTTT. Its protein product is CASSPRTSGSTDTQYF.

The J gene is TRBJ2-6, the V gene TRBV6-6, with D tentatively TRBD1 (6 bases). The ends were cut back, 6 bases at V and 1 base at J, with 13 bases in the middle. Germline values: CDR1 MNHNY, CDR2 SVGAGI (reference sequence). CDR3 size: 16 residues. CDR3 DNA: TGTGCCAGCAGCCTCATCACAGGGTCTGGGGCCAACGTCCTGACTTTC. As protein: CASSLITGSGANVLTF.

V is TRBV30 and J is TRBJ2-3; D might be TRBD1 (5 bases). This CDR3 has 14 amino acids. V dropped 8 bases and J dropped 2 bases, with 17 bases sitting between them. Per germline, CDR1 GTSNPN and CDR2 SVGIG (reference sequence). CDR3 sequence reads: CAARFQGYTDTQYF. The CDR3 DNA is TGTGCCGCCCGTTTCCAGGGTTACACAGATACGCAGTATTTT.

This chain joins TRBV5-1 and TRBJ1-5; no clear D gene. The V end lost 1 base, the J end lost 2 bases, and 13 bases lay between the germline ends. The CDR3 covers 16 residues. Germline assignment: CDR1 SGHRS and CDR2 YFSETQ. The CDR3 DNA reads TGCGCCAGCAGCTTGAGCGGGTTGGGAGGCAATCAGCCCCAGCATTTT. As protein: CASSLSGLGGNQPQHF.

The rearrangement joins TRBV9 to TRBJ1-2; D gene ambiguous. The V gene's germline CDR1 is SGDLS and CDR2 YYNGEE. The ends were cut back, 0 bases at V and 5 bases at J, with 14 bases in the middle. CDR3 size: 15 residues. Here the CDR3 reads CASSVDQRLLYGYTF. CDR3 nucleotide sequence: TGTGCCAGCAGCGTAGATCAGCGCCTGTTATATGGCTACACCTTC.

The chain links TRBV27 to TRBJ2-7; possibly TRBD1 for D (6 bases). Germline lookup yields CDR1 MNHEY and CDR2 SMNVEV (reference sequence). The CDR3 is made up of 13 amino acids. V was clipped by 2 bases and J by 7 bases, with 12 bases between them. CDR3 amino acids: CASSLLWGQEQYF. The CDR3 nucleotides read TGTGCCAGCAGTTTACTCTGGGGGCAAGAGCAGTACTTC.

The CDR3 sequence is CASSSRETQYF. DNA of the CDR3: TGTGCCAGCAGTAGCCGGGAGACCCAGTACTTC. This chain uses TRBV6-5 with TRBJ2-5; D is unresolved. V lost 5 bases and J 5 bases, leaving 6 bases between the germline ends. The CDR3 runs to 11 residues. Per the germline V gene, CDR1 is MNHEY and CDR2 is SVGAGI.

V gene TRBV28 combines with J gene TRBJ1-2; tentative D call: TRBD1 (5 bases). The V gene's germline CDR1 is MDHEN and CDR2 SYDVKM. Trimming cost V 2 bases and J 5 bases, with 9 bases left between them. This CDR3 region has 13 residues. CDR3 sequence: CASSLRGGYGYTF. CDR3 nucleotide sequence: TGTGCCAGCAGTTTAAGGGGTGGATATGGCTACACCTTC.

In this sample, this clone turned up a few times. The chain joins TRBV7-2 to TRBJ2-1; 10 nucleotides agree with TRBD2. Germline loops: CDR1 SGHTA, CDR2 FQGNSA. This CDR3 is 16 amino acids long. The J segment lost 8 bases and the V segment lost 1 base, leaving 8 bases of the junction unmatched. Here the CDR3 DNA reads TGTGCCAGCAGCTTAGAGCGAGCGGGAGGGTACGATGAGCAGTTCTTC. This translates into CASSLERAGGYDEQFF.